These 20 T cell receptor beta chains came from one sample sequenced in a study of circulating and synovial CD4+ cells in juvenile arthritis. Clones were sequenced by immunoSEQ multiplex PCR, and TCRdb holds only the in-frame ones, with some missing. The sample has over 30,000 clones; 90% to 95% are singletons. Input material: CD4+ T cells from blood. The receptors derive from a human donor with juvenile idiopathic arthritis.

This sequence joins TRBV11-2 and TRBJ2-3; TRBD2 matches at 10 bases. Germline CDR1 and CDR2: SGHAT and FQNNGV. J lost 3 bases, V lost 5 bases, and 5 bases had no gene match. This CDR3 region has 15 residues. The CDR3 region has the DNA TGTGCCAGCAGCCCCGGACTAGCGGAGACAGATACGCAGTATTTT. Protein sequence: CASSPGLAETDTQYF.

This clone occurred once. The V call is TRBV6-4, the J call TRBJ2-1; D may be TRBD2 (7 bases). CDR1 is MRHNA and CDR2 is SNTAGT in the germline V gene. This CDR3 has 14 amino acids. Trimming stripped 3 bases from V and 2 bases from J, with 8 bases between. The CDR3 protein is CASSEGGAYNEQFF. The CDR3 coding sequence is TGTGCCAGCAGTGAAGGGGGGGCCTACAATGAGCAGTTCTTC.

The rearrangement links TRBV30 to TRBJ2-1, with D perhaps matching TRBD2 (6 bases). The CDR3 is 14 amino acids. Trimming stripped 4 bases from V and 5 bases from J, with 15 bases between. From germline, CDR1 is GTSNPN and CDR2 SVGIG (reference sequence). This CDR3 is CAWTGTVSHNEQFF. CDR3 nucleotides: TGTGCCTGGACCGGGACTGTGTCCCACAATGAGCAGTTCTTC.

The V and J genes are TRBV7-6 and TRBJ2-3; 14 bases match TRBD2. This CDR3 contains 18 residues. The junction had 9 bases not matched to a gene; V was cut back by 3 bases and J by 4 bases. Germline values: CDR1 SGHVS, CDR2 FNYEAQ. CDR3 nucleotides: TGTGCCAGCAGCTTTAAAGGTCCGACTAGCGGGGGGGCAGATACGCAGTATTTT. It codes for CASSFKGPTSGGADTQYF.

The chain recombines TRBV6-5 with TRBJ2-7; D is possibly TRBD2 (5 bases). CDR1 and CDR2 from the germline V gene are MNHEY and SVGAGI. The V end lost 5 bases, the J end lost 2 bases, and 10 bases lay between the germline ends. The CDR3 totals 13 residues. In DNA, the CDR3 is TGTGCCAGCAGTGCACTAGTGGCCTACGAGCAGTACTTC. Amino acids: CASSALVAYEQYF.

CDR3 sequence reads: CASIGARDRVVAGANVLTF. CDR3 nucleotides: TGTGCCAGTATAGGTGCAAGGGACAGGGTTGTTGCTGGGGCCAACGTCCTGACTTTC. The rearrangement uses TRBV19 and TRBJ2-6; 9 positions agree with TRBD1. The CDR3 covers 19 residues. Losses at the gene ends were 7 bases for V and 2 bases for J; bases not matched to a gene: 15. The germline gives CDR1 LNHDA, CDR2 SQIVND (reference sequence). The full variable domain, its missing parts supplied by reference TRBV19 and TRBJ2-6, is DGGITQSPKYLFRKEGQNVTLSCEQNLNHDAMYWYRQDPGQGLRLIYYSQIVNDFQKGDIAEGYSVSREKKESFPLTVTSAQKNPTAFYLCASIGARDRVVAGANVLTFGAGSRLTVL.

The chain joins TRBV28 to TRBJ1-2; D remains ambiguous. The CDR3 spans 13 residues. Trimming took off 6 bases at V and 2 bases at J, with 10 bases between the two ends. Germline assignment: CDR1 MDHEN and CDR2 SYDVKM. The chain's CDR3 is CASRSTYNYGYTF. As DNA, the CDR3 is TGTGCCAGCAGGTCGACATACAACTATGGCTACACCTTC.

This clone was seen a single time. The V and J genes are TRBV28 and TRBJ2-7; tentative D call: TRBD2 (6 bases). The CDR3 is 14 amino acids. Germline values: CDR1 MDHEN, CDR2 SYDVKM. V was clipped by 7 bases and J by 4 bases, with 17 bases between them. The CDR3 reads CASTLYSGAYEQYF. The CDR3 DNA follows: TGTGCCAGCACCCTTTACTCGGGAGCTTACGAGCAGTACTTC. Looking up the rest from reference TRBV28 and TRBJ2-7 gives the full variable domain: DVKVTQSSRYLVKRTGEKVFLECVQDMDHENMFWYRQDPGLGLRLIYFSYDVKMKEKGDIPEGYSVSREKKERFSLILESASTNQTSMYLCASTLYSGAYEQYFGPGTRLTVT.

This chain connects TRBV28 to TRBJ1-2; TRBD1 matches 8 bases. Trimming took 9 bases from V and 4 from J; bases not matched to a gene: 4. The CDR3 extends over 12 amino acids. Germline V CDR1 and CDR2: MDHEN, SYDVKM. Written as DNA, the CDR3 is TGTGCCAGTAGACAGGGGAGCTATGGCTACACCTTC. It translates to CASRQGSYGYTF.

This clone occurred once. The chain employs TRBV4-3 and TRBJ1-5; 7 positions match TRBD1. The ends lost 1 base at V and 5 bases at J; junction bases unmatched: 2. The CDR3 is 14 amino acids. Per the germline V gene, CDR1 is LGHNA and CDR2 is YSLEER. Here the CDR3 reads CASSQVTGYQPQHF. The CDR3 DNA follows: TGCGCCAGCAGCCAAGTGACAGGGTATCAGCCCCAGCATTTT.

The rearrangement uses TRBV27 and TRBJ2-1; 10 bases fit TRBD1. After removal of 6 bases from V and 7 bases from J, the junction contained 9 bases not matched to a gene. Germline V gene data show CDR1 as MNHEY and CDR2 as SMNVEV (reference sequence). There are 15 residues in the CDR3. The CDR3 sequence is CASRSGTGVVNEQFF. CDR3 nucleotides: TGTGCCAGCAGGTCCGGGACAGGGGTTGTGAATGAGCAGTTCTTC.

This chain uses TRBV27 with TRBJ2-7; D is possibly TRBD1 (6 bases). Looked up from germline, CDR1 is MNHEY and CDR2 is SMNVEV (reference sequence). CDR3 length: 15 residues. V gave up 6 bases and J gave up 5 bases, with 20 bases separating them. CDR3 nucleotides: TGTGCCAGCAGGCGAGGGGACGGACAGAGGCACGAGCAGTACTTC. This gives the protein CASRRGDGQRHEQYF.

This sequence joins TRBV7-9 and TRBJ2-7; 14 nucleotides align to TRBD2. This CDR3 region has 18 residues. After removal of 5 bases from V and 1 base from J, the junction contained 10 bases not matched to a gene. The germline gives CDR1 SEHNR, CDR2 FQNEAQ (reference sequence). CDR3 sequence reads: CASSPRLAGGPSSYEQYF. The CDR3 nucleotides are TGTGCCAGCAGCCCCCGACTAGCGGGGGGGCCCTCGTCCTACGAGCAGTACTTC.

The chain is built from TRBV4-2 and TRBJ1-2; D is undetermined. The V end lost 0 bases, the J end lost 7 bases, and 9 bases lay between the germline ends. The CDR3 spans 13 residues. The germline gives CDR1 LGHNA, CDR2 YNFKEQ. The CDR3 DNA follows: TGTGCCAGCAGCCAAGATGCTCCGAGTGGCTACACCTTC. This sequence encodes CASSQDAPSGYTF.

This clone was picked up one time. The chain employs TRBV7-8 and TRBJ1-4; maybe TRBD1 (5 bases). Trimming removed 5 bases from V and 6 bases from J, with 16 bases in between. Germline V gives CDR1 SGHVS, CDR2 FQNEAQ. The CDR3 length is 15 residues. CDR3 nucleotide sequence: TGTGCCAGCAGCCTATATGGGGGGATTGATGAAAAACTGTTTTTT. It yields the protein CASSLYGGIDEKLFF.

This sequence joins TRBV6-5 and TRBJ2-7; D gene ambiguous. Per the germline V gene, CDR1 is MNHEY and CDR2 is SVGAGI. This CDR3 is 12 amino acids long. The V end lost 3 bases, the J end lost 3 bases, and 6 bases lay between the germline ends. CDR3 sequence reads: CASSYRGYEQYF. The CDR3 DNA follows: TGTGCCAGCAGTTATAGAGGCTACGAGCAGTACTTC.

V usage is TRBV27 and J usage is TRBJ1-4, with 7 bases aligning to TRBD1. Looked up from germline, CDR1 is MNHEY and CDR2 is SMNVEV (reference sequence). Germline trimming cut 6 bases from V and 1 base from J; bases unmatched to any gene: 2. This CDR3 region has 14 residues. The CDR3 sequence: CASSQGVTNEKLFF. The CDR3 DNA follows: TGTGCCAGCAGCCAGGGGGTAACTAATGAAAAACTGTTTTTT. The complete variable domain, with remaining parts taken from reference TRBV27 and TRBJ1-4, reads EAQVTQNPRYLITVTGKKLTVTCSQNMNHEYMSWYRQDPGLGLRQIYYSMNVEVTDKGDVPEGYKVSRKEKRNFPLILESPSPNQTSLYFCASSQGVTNEKLFFGSGTQLSVL.

This chain connects TRBV27 to TRBJ2-5; D call uncertain. Germline V CDR1 and CDR2: MNHEY, SMNVEV (reference sequence). CDR3 size: 15 residues. The V and J ends lost 6 bases and 1 base respectively, with 15 bases between them. The CDR3 is CASRPYGYFQETQYF. CDR3 bases: TGTGCCAGCAGGCCCTACGGGTATTTCCAAGAGACCCAGTACTTC.

The V and J genes are TRBV4-1 and TRBJ2-3; 7 bases align to TRBD2. The CDR3 length is 15 residues. The V gene end was trimmed by 4 bases and the J gene end by 5 bases; junction bases not matched to a gene: 9. CDR1 and CDR2 from the germline V gene are MGHRA and YSYEKL. In nucleotides, the CDR3 is TGCGCCAGCAGCCCGGGGCGGGAGCGTATAGATACGCAGTATTTT. It specifies CASSPGRERIDTQYF.

The rearrangement links TRBV6-1 to TRBJ2-3; 8 positions match TRBD2. Looked up from germline, CDR1 is MNHNS and CDR2 is SASEGT. CDR3 length equals 16 residues. Unmatched junction bases numbered 12, after V lost 2 bases and J lost 8 bases. The CDR3, as DNA: TGTGCCAGCAGTGAATTGGCCGGGAGGGCCGGAGGTACGCAGTATTTT. Translated: CASSELAGRAGGTQYF.